Included here is one T cell receptor (beta chain) sequence, with context. This record comes from a study of blood T cell repertoires in COVID-19. Cohort 3 donors counted as recovered after two negative PCRs, clearance, or resolved symptoms. Looked up from germline, CDR1 is SSHAT and CDR2 is FNYEAQ (reference sequence). The CDR3 loop spans 17 amino acids. J lost 1 base, V lost 1 base, and 3 bases had no gene match. Per the study methods: How many nucleated cells were present was estimated from reference gene primer amplification. Sequencing was performed with immunoSEQ multiplex PCR; in TCRdb, only in-frame clones are kept and a portion is missing. That table is the source of V, J and clone size, and D and trimming were worked out from the DNA. In the table there are about 280,000 clones, around 85% of which are singletons.

The chain recombines TRBV7-7 with TRBJ2-5, with 13 bases lining up with TRBD2. Sequenced material: PBMCs or T cells enriched from blood (not recorded which). This receptor was taken from a woman between 45 and 65 years old who had recovered from COVID-19. The CDR3 DNA reads as TGTGCCAGCAGCTTAGGACTAGCGGGAGGAGGCCAAGAGACCCAGTACTTC. Protein sequence: CASSLGLAGGGQETQYF.